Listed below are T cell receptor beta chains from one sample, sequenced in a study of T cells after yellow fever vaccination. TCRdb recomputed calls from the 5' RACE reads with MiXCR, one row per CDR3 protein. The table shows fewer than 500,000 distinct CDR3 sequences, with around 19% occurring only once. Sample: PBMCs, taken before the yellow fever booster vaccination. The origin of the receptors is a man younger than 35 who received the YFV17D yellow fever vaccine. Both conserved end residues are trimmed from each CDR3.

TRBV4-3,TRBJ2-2,ASSQEADTGELF
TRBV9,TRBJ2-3,ASNPGLAGGTDTQY
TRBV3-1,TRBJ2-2,ASSQAGGYTGELF
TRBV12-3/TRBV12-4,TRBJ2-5,ASSSGLSSPETQY
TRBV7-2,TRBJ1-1,ASSPLFRDTEAF
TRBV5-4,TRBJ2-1,ASSFDSSYYNEQF
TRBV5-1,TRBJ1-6,ASSRDRANSPLH
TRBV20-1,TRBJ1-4,SARVYQTGSGEKLF
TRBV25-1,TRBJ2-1,ASNDPANEQF
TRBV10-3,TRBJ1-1,AISRRGLEAF
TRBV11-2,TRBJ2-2,ASWPPAGYTGELF
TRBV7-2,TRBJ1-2,ASSYAQGDYGYT
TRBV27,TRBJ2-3,ASSSAGGIGDTQY
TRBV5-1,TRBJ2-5,ASSFYQETQY
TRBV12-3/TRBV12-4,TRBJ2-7,ASSTGGTDEQY
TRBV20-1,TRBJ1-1,SADARGSNTEAF